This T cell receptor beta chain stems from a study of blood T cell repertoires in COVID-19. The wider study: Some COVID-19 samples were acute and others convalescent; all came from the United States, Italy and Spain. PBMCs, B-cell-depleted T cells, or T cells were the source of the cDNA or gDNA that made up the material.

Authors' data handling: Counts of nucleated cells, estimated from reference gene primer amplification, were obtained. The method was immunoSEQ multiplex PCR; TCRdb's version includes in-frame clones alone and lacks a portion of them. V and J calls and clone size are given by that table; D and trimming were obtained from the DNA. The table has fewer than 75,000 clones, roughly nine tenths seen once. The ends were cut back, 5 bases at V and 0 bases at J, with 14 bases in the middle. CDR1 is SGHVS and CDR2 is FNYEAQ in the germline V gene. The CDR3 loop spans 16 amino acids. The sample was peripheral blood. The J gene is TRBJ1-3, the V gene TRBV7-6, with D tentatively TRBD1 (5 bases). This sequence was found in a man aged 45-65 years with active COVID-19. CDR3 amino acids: CASSANPGSSGNTIYF. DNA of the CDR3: TGTGCCAGCAGCGCGAATCCAGGGTCCTCTGGAAACACCATATATTTT.